The entry below gives a single T cell receptor beta chain sequence along with its context. The germline gene is not matched at one end of the junction; a read error may be the cause. Germline V gene data show CDR1 as SEHNR and CDR2 as FQNEAQ (reference sequence). The CDR3 is 19 residues long. The PCR was carried out with 60 Vbeta primers and 13 Jbeta primers. TCRdb keeps only in-frame clones here, not all; method: immunoSEQ multiplex PCR. This table has around 170,000 clones, 80% appearing once. This sample was included in a study of cytomegalovirus exposure and HLA in healthy donors. Study as a whole: Some 85 million unique TCRs, all from HLA-typed donors, were included in an early release of the data.

This chain connects TRBV7-9 to TRBJ2-1, with 13 positions matching TRBD2. The TCR originated in a woman in her fifties or sixties in good health and CMV-seropositive. Source material: PBMCs. CDR3 protein: CSSSPRTSGRSIKYNEQFF. The CDR3 DNA is TGTTCCAGCAGCCCTCGGACTAGCGGGAGATCGATTAAATACAATGAGCAGTTCTTC.